This T cell receptor beta chain comes out of a study of T cells in Graves' hyperthyroidism and ophthalmopathy. At least ten counts were recorded for this clonotype. No antigen is known for it. Fresh 10 ml peripheral blood yielded PBMCs. TCR beta CDR3 region amplification was performed from RNA transcripts. HTBI primers were employed in a first-round RT-PCR of the TCR CDR3. TCRdb re-called the multiplex PCR reads with MiXCR, one entry per CDR3 protein. The sample gives 700,000 or so distinct CDR3 sequences, roughly 14% of which show up once; 12% is in the top ten. Study results and caveats: Blood held most thyroid clonotypes expanded above 0.001 frequency.

The TCR comes from a woman in her fifties or sixties with Graves' ophthalmopathy. Sequenced sample: blood.

The CDR3 DNA is TGTGCCAGCAGCTTGTGGGGGGACAATGAGCAGTTCTTC. Translation: CASSLWGDNEQFF. This rearrangement joins TRBV5-5 to TRBJ2-1; tentative D call: TRBD2 (6 bases). Germline lookup yields CDR1 SGHKS and CDR2 YYEKEE (reference sequence). This CDR3 has 13 amino acids. Trimming shortened V by 1 base and J by 5 bases, and 7 bases separated the two germline ends. The full variable domain, rest sourced from reference TRBV5-5 and TRBJ2-1, is DAGVTQSPTHLIKTRGQQVTLRCSPISGHKSVSWYQQVLGQGPQFIFQYYEKEERGRGNFPDRFSARQFPNYSSELNVNALLLGDSALYLCASSLWGDNEQFFGPGTRLTVL.